This T cell receptor (beta chain) was obtained from a study of T-cell memory formation after mild COVID-19. Study-wide results and limits: In pre-infection memory, a portion of responding clones appeared, which suggested that cross-reactive memory joined. CD4/CD8 balance characterized clones contracting day 15 to 85, and CD4+ skew characterized later expanders.

TCRdb analysed the 5' RACE reads with MiXCR anew, one entry per CDR3 protein. Counted here are some 300,000 distinct CDR3 sequences, around 20% occurring once; the ten biggest clones make up roughly 21%. A word on this clonotype: Its antigen is not known.

Trimming took 6 bases from V and 5 from J, leaving 12 bases between them. CDR1 is LNHDA, CDR2 SQIVND, per germline (reference sequence). This CDR3 spans 13 amino acids. The sample taken for sequencing was PBMCs or a T cell subset sorted from them (not recorded which). The chain has TRBV19 and TRBJ2-3; D is ambiguous. The source of this sequence is a man between 18 and 29 years old who had mild COVID-19 (a few samples of this study predate the infection). Cell type and time point are not known. CDR3 sequence reads: CASSPRPRDTQYF. DNA for the CDR3: TGTGCCAGTAGCCCCCGACCACGAGATACGCAGTATTTT. The full variable domain, in which reference TRBV19 and TRBJ2-3 provide the parts outside the CDR3, is DGGITQSPKYLFRKEGQNVTLSCEQNLNHDAMYWYRQDPGQGLRLIYYSQIVNDFQKGDIAEGYSVSREKKESFPLTVTSAQKNPTAFYLCASSPRPRDTQYFGPGTRLTVL.